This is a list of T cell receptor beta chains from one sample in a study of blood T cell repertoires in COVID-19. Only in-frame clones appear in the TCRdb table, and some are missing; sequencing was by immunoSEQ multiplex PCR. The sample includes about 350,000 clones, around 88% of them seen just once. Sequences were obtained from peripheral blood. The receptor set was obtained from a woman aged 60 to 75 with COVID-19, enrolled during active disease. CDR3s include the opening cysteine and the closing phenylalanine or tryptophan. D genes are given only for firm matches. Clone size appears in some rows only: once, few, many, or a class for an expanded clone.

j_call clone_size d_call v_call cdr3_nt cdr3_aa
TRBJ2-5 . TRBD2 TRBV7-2 TGTGCCAGCAGCTTACTCGGCGCGGGGGGGAGGGAGACCCAGTACTTC CASSLLGAGGRETQYF
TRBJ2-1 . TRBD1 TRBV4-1 TGCGCCAGCAGCCATGACCCGGGACAGGGGGCCTACAATGAGCAGTTCTTC CASSHDPGQGAYNEQFF
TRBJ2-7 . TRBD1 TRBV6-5 TGTGCCAGCAGTCCGGGACAGGGCGCGGAGCAGTACTTC CASSPGQGAEQYF
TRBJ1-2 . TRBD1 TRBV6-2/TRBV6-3 TGTGCCAGCAGTTACTCGGCAGGACAGGAATATGGCTACACCTTC CASSYSAGQEYGYTF
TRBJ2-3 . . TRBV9 TGTGCCAGCAGCGTACTATCCCAGGGCTACGATACGCAGTATTTT CASSVLSQGYDTQYF
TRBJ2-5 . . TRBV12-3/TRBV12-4 TGTGCCAGCAGTTTATGGGGAGAGGAGACCCAGTACTTC CASSLWGEETQYF
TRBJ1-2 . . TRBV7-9 TGTGCCACTCAGCGCGTTCCGGTAGTTGATGGCTACACCTTC CATQRVPVVDGYTF
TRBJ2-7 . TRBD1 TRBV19 TGTGCCAGTAGTTGGGACAGGGTAAACGAGCAGTACTTC CASSWDRVNEQYF
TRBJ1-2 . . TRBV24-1 TGTGCCACCAGTGACCCCCTTTCTGGCTACACCTTC CATSDPLSGYTF
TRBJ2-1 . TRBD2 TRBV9 TGTGCCAGCAGCCCCCCCAGCGGGGGGGACAATGAGCAGTTCTTC CASSPPSGGDNEQFF
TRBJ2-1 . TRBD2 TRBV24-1 TGTGCCACCAGTGACCACGTCCCGGGACTAGCGGGGGGGTTTAATAATGAGCAGTTCTTC CATSDHVPGLAGGFNNEQFF
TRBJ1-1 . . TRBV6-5 TGTGCCAGCAGGCTTGACGGGGTAGCCACTGAAGCTTTCTTT CASRLDGVATEAFF
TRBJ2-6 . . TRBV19 TGTGCCAGTAGTCCGACCTGGGGGGCTGGGGCCAACGTCCTGACTTTC CASSPTWGAGANVLTF
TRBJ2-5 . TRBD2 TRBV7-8 TGTGCCAGCAGCTTAGGGCGCCTAGCGGAAGAGACCCAGTACTTC CASSLGRLAEETQYF
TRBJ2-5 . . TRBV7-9 TGTGCCAGCAGCTTAGCGAGGGCGGAGACCCAGTACTTC CASSLARAETQYF
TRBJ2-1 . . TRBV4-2 TGTGCCAGCAGCCAAGATCAGGGGCTAAACTACAATGAGCAGTTCTTC CASSQDQGLNYNEQFF
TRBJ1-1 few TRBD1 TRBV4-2 TGTGCCAGCAGCCAAGAAAGGACGGACAGGGGCACTGAAGCTTTCTTT CASSQERTDRGTEAFF
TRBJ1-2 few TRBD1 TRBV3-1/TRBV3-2 TGTGCCAGCAGCCCCGGGACAGGGCTTAACTATGGCTACACCTTC CASSPGTGLNYGYTF
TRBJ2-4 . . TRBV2 TGTGCCAGCGGGGACTTAGCCAAAAACATTCAGTACTTC CASGDLAKNIQYF
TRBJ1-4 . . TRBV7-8 TGTGCCAGCAGCCAGCGGGACGGAATAGAAAAACTGTTTTTT CASSQRDGIEKLFF
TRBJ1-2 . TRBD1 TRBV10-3 TGTGCCATCAGTCTGGACAGGGCATCAGATGGCTACACCTTC CAISLDRASDGYTF
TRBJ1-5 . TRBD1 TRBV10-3 TGTGCCATCAGGGACACAGGGGTGTTAGGCAATCAGCCCCAGCATTTT CAIRDTGVLGNQPQHF
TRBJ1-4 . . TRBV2 TGTGCCAGCAGTGAGGAGGGACGGAATGAAAAACTGTTTTTT CASSEEGRNEKLFF
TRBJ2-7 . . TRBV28 TGTGCCAGCACTACAGAAGGGACGGGGGTCTACGAGCAGTACTTC CASTTEGTGVYEQYF
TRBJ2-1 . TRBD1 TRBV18 TGTGCCAGCTCACCGGGACAGGGGATCTATGAGCAGTTCTTC CASSPGQGIYEQFF
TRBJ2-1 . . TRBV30 TGTGCCTGGAGTACCGGGGTCCGGGGCAATGAGCAGTTCTTC CAWSTGVRGNEQFF
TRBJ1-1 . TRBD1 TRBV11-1 TGTGCCAGCAGCTTAGACACAGGGGCTGAAGCTTTCTTT CASSLDTGAEAFF
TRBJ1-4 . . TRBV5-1 TGCGCCAGCAGACCTTGGACAGCAGCGGAAAAACTGTTTTTT CASRPWTAAEKLFF
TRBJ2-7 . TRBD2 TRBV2 TGTGCCAGCAGCCTGGACTCGGGGGGATCCTACGAGCAGTACTTC CASSLDSGGSYEQYF
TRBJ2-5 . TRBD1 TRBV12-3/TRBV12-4 TGTGCCAGCAGAAGGACAGGGGGGGAGACCCAGTACTTC CASRRTGGETQYF
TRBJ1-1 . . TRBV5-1 TGCGCCAGCAGCTTCAGGGATCAGGTTAACACTGAAGCTTTCTTT CASSFRDQVNTEAFF